These T cell receptor beta chains were read from a single sample in a study of shared clonotypes between healthy human individuals. Sequenced by immunoSEQ multiplex PCR; TCRdb stores in-frame clones only, minus some. The profile shows more than 1 million clones, more than 75% of them singletons. The sample consisted of memory CD4+ T cells from PBMCs. The receptors derive from a young man in good health. Some clones in this sample may be carry-over from other donors' samples. CDR3s include the opening cysteine and the closing phenylalanine or tryptophan. The D gene is left open where the match is weak. Expanded clones get a size class; other rows say once, few or many, or leave the size out.

V: TRBV6-5; D: -; J: TRBJ2-7; size: -; CDR3: CATNTGGTTSYEQYF; DNA: TGTGCCACCAATACGGGCGGGACCACATCCTACGAGCAGTACTTC
V: TRBV5-1; D: -; J: TRBJ1-5; size: -; CDR3: CASSLEGGNQPQHF; DNA: TGCGCCAGCAGCTTGGAAGGCGGAAATCAGCCCCAGCATTTT
V: TRBV11-2; D: TRBD2; J: TRBJ2-1; size: -; CDR3: CASSFWGGEQFF; DNA: TGTGCCAGCAGCTTCTGGGGGGGTGAGCAGTTCTTC
V: TRBV11-3; D: TRBD2; J: TRBJ2-3; size: few; CDR3: CASSLRASGSPGSTDTQYF; DNA: TGTGCCAGCAGCTTACGTGCTAGCGGCTCTCCCGGGAGCACAGATACGCAGTATTTT
V: TRBV6-6; D: -; J: TRBJ1-3; size: -; CDR3: CASSYSPSGNTIYF; DNA: TGTGCCAGCAGTTACAGTCCGAGTGGAAACACCATATATTTT
V: TRBV6-5; D: -; J: TRBJ1-5; size: -; CDR3: CASSYSPGGQPQHF; DNA: TGTGCCAGCAGTTACTCGCCTGGGGGACAGCCCCAGCATTTT
V: TRBV11-3; D: TRBD2; J: TRBJ2-1; size: -; CDR3: CASSPGRVPYNEQFF; DNA: TGTGCCAGCAGCCCGGGGAGGGTCCCCTACAATGAGCAGTTCTTC
V: TRBV7-2; D: TRBD2; J: TRBJ2-2; size: -; CDR3: CASSFDRLAVNTGELFF; DNA: TGTGCCAGCAGCTTCGATCGGCTAGCGGTGAACACCGGGGAGCTGTTTTTT
V: TRBV7-2; D: TRBD1; J: TRBJ2-7; size: -; CDR3: CASSRTGGLGEQYF; DNA: TGTGCCAGCAGCCGTACAGGGGGCCTCGGCGAGCAGTACTTC
V: TRBV9; D: -; J: TRBJ1-2; size: -; CDR3: CASSVDRNYGYTF; DNA: TGTGCCAGCAGCGTAGACCGGAACTATGGCTACACCTTC
V: TRBV5-1; D: TRBD1; J: TRBJ1-1; size: -; CDR3: CASSTGQGRTEAFF; DNA: TGCGCCAGCAGCACTGGACAGGGTCGGACTGAAGCTTTCTTT
V: TRBV4-2; D: -; J: TRBJ1-1; size: few; CDR3: CASSQDLPSEAFF; DNA: TGTGCCAGCAGCCAAGATCTCCCGTCCGAAGCTTTCTTT
V: TRBV6-6; D: -; J: TRBJ1-2; size: -; CDR3: CASSLQGPGFTF; DNA: TGTGCCAGCAGTTTACAGGGCCCTGGGTTCACCTTC
V: TRBV7-3; D: -; J: TRBJ1-1; size: -; CDR3: CASSLMEGQAFF; DNA: TGTGCCAGCAGCTTAATGGAGGGCCAGGCTTTCTTT
V: TRBV11-2; D: -; J: TRBJ2-2; size: few; CDR3: CASSLASNTGELFF; DNA: TGTGCCAGCAGCTTAGCCTCGAACACCGGGGAGCTGTTTTTT
V: TRBV6-5; D: -; J: TRBJ2-5; size: -; CDR3: CASSYSRGLETQYF; DNA: TGTGCCAGCAGTTACTCGCGGGGGCTTGAGACCCAGTACTTC
V: TRBV5-1; D: -; J: TRBJ2-2; size: -; CDR3: CASSLVGGAITGELFF; DNA: TGCGCCAGCAGCTTGGTCGGAGGGGCAATCACCGGGGAGCTGTTTTTT
V: TRBV28; D: -; J: TRBJ2-7; size: -; CDR3: CATTGSYEQYF; DNA: TGTGCCACAACAGGATCCTACGAGCAGTACTTC
V: TRBV2; D: TRBD2; J: TRBJ2-3; size: -; CDR3: CASSGGTSGSTDTQYF; DNA: TGTGCCAGCAGTGGTGGGACTAGCGGGAGCACAGATACGCAGTATTTT
V: TRBV4-1; D: -; J: TRBJ1-4; size: few; CDR3: CASSQGGKIVGEKLFF; DNA: TGCGCCAGCAGCCAAGGAGGGAAAATAGTAGGTGAAAAACTGTTTTTT
V: TRBV27; D: TRBD1; J: TRBJ1-1; size: -; CDR3: CASRKGDRDNTEAFF; DNA: TGTGCCAGCAGGAAAGGGGACAGGGACAACACTGAAGCTTTCTTT
V: TRBV2; D: TRBD1; J: TRBJ1-2; size: few; CDR3: CASSVGRGQETLYGYTF; DNA: TGTGCCAGCAGTGTCGGCAGGGGGCAAGAGACCCTCTATGGCTACACCTTC
V: TRBV9; D: -; J: TRBJ2-1; size: -; CDR3: CASSVDEGEQFF; DNA: TGTGCCAGCAGCGTCGATGAGGGTGAGCAGTTCTTC
V: TRBV6-6; D: -; J: TRBJ2-7; size: -; CDR3: CASRPTGRDPYEQYF; DNA: TGTGCCAGCAGGCCAACAGGGAGAGACCCCTACGAGCAGTACTTC
V: TRBV10-3; D: -; J: TRBJ2-7; size: -; CDR3: CAVGSLTYEQYF; DNA: TGTGCCGTGGGGAGCCTTACCTACGAGCAGTACTTC
V: TRBV2; D: -; J: TRBJ2-3; size: -; CDR3: CASGRGRSTDTQYF; DNA: TGTGCCAGCGGGAGAGGACGGAGCACAGATACGCAGTATTTT
V: TRBV27; D: TRBD2; J: TRBJ2-1; size: -; CDR3: CASSSLREFNEQFF; DNA: TGTGCCAGCAGTTCATTGCGGGAGTTCAATGAGCAGTTCTTC
V: TRBV19; D: TRBD1; J: TRBJ1-1; size: -; CDR3: CAGRPTGTGNTEAFF; DNA: TGTGCCGGCCGACCGACCGGGACAGGTAACACTGAAGCTTTCTTT
V: TRBV10-1; D: TRBD1; J: TRBJ2-7; size: -; CDR3: CASRDRNLHYEQYF; DNA: TGCGCCAGCAGGGACAGGAACCTTCACTACGAGCAGTACTTC
V: TRBV28; D: -; J: TRBJ1-5; size: -; CDR3: CASSSGTYQPQHF; DNA: TGTGCCAGCAGTTCCGGGACATATCAGCCCCAGCATTTT
V: TRBV28; D: -; J: TRBJ2-1; size: -; CDR3: CASSFLSRGNEQFF; DNA: TGTGCCAGCAGTTTCTTGTCTCGAGGGAATGAGCAGTTCTTC
V: TRBV7-3; D: TRBD1; J: TRBJ2-1; size: -; CDR3: CASSPGTGTYNEQFF; DNA: TGTGCCAGCAGCCCCGGGACAGGGACCTACAATGAGCAGTTCTTC